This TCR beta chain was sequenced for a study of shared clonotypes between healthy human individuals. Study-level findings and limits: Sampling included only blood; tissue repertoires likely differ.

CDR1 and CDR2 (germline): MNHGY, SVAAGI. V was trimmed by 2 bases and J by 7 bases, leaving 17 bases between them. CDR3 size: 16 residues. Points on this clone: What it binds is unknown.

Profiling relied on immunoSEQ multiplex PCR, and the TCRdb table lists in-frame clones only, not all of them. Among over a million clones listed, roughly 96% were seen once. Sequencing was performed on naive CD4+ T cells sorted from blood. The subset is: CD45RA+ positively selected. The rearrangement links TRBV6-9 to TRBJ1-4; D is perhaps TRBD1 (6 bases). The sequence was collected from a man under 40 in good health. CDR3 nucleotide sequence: TGTGCCAGCAGTTATCTAGGACAGACGAACTTTGAAAAACTGTTTTTT. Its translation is CASSYLGQTNFEKLFF.